This T cell receptor (beta chain) was sequenced for a study of T cell responses to AZD1222 COVID-19 vaccine. Background on the study: Researchers grouped second doses given at about 4 or about 12 weeks into one pool. Findings and caveats of the study: Nearly half of unique spike-specific TCRs reportedly avoided B.1.351 and B.1.1.7 mutated regions. Of the AZD1222 recipients, only 5 to 7 were seropositive at baseline. The breadth and depth of Spike-specific TCRs increased once two AZD1222 doses had been given.

Some clones are missing from TCRdb's copy, which holds only in-frame ones; the method was immunoSEQ multiplex PCR. Here the sample spans 180,000 or so clones, about 91% being singletons. The CDR3 runs to 12 residues. V shed 0 bases and J shed 8 bases, with 7 bases lying between them. Per the germline V gene, CDR1 is MNHEY and CDR2 is SVGAGI. In the case of this clone: Its antigen remains unidentified.

The source is an adult in good health. The chain has TRBV6-5 and TRBJ1-2; D remains ambiguous. The material sequenced was peripheral blood, taken on day 0 of AZD1222 vaccination. The CDR3 reads CASSYSLAGYTF. DNA of the CDR3: TGTGCCAGCAGTTACTCCTTAGCGGGCTACACCTTC.